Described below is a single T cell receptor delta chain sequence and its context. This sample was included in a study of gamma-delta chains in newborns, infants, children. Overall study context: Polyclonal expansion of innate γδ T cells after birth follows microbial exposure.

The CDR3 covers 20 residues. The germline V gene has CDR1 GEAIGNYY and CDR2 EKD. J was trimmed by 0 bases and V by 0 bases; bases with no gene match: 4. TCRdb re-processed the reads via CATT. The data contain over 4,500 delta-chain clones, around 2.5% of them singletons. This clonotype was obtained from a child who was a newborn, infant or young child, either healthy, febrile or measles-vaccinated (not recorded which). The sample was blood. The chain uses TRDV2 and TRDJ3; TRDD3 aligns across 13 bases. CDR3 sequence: CACDTYWGIRSSWDTRQMFF. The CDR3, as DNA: TGTGCCTGTGACACCTACTGGGGGATACGCAGCTCCTGGGACACCCGACAGATGTTTTTC.